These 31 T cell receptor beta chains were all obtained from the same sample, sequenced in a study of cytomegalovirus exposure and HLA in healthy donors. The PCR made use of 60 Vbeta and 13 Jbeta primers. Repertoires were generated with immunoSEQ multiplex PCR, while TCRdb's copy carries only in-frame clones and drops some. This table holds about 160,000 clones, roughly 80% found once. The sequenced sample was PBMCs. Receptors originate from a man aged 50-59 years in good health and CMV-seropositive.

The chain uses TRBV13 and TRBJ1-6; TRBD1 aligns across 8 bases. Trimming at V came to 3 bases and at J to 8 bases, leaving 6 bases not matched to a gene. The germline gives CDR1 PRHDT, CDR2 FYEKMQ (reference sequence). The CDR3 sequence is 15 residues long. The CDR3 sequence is CASSLTGVGDSPLHF. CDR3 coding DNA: TGTGCCAGCAGCTTGACAGGGGTTGGGGATTCACCCCTCCACTTT. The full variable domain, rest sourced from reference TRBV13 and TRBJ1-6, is AAGVIQSPRHLIKEKRETATLKCYPIPRHDTVYWYQQGPGQDPQFLISFYEKMQSDKGSIPDRFSAQQFSDYHSELNMSSLELGDSALYFCASSLTGVGDSPLHFGNGTRLTVT.

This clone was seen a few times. This CDR3 reads CASSQEVLPPTEQFF. The DNA for the CDR3 is TGTGCCAGCAGCCAAGAGGTGCTCCCTCCTACTGAGCAGTTCTTC. The V gene is TRBV4-2, the J gene TRBJ2-1, with D unresolved. The CDR3 covers 15 residues. Germline CDR1 reads LGHNA; CDR2 reads YNFKEQ. The ends were cut back, 0 bases at V and 9 bases at J, with 15 bases in the middle.

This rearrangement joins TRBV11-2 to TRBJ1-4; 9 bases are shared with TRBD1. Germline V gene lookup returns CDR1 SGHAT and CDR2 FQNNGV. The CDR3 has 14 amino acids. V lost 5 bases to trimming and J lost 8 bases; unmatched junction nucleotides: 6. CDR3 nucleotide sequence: TGTGCCAGCAGCCCCGGGACAGGGTACGAAAAACTGTTTTTT. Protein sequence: CASSPGTGYEKLFF.

The CDR3 DNA sequence: TGCGCCAGCAGCCTGGGGACAGCGTTCTCTAACTATGGCTACACCTTC. Protein sequence: CASSLGTAFSNYGYTF. The V and J genes are TRBV5-1 and TRBJ1-2; the match to TRBD1 covers 7 bases. Germline assignment: CDR1 SGHRS and CDR2 YFSETQ. The CDR3 covers 16 residues. V lost 4 bases to trimming and J lost 0 bases; unmatched junction nucleotides: 9. Combining the CDR3 with reference TRBV5-1 and TRBJ1-2 gives the whole variable domain KAGVTQTPRYLIKTRGQQVTLSCSPISGHRSVSWYQQTPGQGLQFLFEYFSETQRNKGNFPGRFSGRQFSNSRSEMNVSTLELGDSALYLCASSLGTAFSNYGYTFGSGTRLTVV.

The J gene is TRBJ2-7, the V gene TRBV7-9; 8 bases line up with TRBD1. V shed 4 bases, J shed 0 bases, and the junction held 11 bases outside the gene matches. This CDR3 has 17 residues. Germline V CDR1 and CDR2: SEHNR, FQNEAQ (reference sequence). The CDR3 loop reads CASSSPPGQESSYEQYF. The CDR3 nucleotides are TGTGCCAGCAGCTCTCCACCGGGACAGGAGAGCTCCTACGAGCAGTACTTC.

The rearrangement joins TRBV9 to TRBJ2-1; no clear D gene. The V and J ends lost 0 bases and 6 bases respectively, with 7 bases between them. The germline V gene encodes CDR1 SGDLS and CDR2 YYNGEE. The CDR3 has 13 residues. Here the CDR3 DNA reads TGTGCCAGCAGCGTAGAGAGGTTCAATGAGCAGTTCTTC. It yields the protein CASSVERFNEQFF.

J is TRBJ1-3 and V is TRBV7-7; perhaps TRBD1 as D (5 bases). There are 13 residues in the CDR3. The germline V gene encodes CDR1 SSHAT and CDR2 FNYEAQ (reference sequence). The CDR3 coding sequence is TGTGGGTCTTCGGGGACTTCTGGAAACACCATATATTTT. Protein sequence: CGSSGTSGNTIYF.

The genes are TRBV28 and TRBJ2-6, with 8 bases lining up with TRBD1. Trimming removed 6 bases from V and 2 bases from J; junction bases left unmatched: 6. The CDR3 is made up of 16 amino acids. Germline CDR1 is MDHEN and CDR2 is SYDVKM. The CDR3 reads CASSRTGYAGANVLTF. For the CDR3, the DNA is TGTGCCAGCAGCCGGACAGGGTACGCTGGGGCCAACGTCCTGACTTTC.

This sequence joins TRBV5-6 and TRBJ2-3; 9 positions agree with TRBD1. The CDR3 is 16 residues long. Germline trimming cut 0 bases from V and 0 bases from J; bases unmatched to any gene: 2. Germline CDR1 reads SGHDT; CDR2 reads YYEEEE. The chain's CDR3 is CASSLGTGVSTDTQYF. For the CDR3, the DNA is TGTGCCAGCAGCTTGGGGACAGGGGTCAGCACAGATACGCAGTATTTT.

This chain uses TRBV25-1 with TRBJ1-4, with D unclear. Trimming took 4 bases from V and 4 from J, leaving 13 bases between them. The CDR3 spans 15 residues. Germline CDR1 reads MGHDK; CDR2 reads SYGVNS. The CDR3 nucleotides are TGTGCCAGCAGTGCCATCGATGGAGATAATGAAAAACTGTTTTTT. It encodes CASSAIDGDNEKLFF.

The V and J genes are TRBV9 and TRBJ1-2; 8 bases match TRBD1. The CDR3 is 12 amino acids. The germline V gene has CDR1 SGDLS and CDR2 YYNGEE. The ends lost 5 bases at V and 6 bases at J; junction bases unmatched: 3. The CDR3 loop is CASRDRADGYTF. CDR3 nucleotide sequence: TGTGCCAGCAGGGACAGGGCAGATGGCTACACCTTC.

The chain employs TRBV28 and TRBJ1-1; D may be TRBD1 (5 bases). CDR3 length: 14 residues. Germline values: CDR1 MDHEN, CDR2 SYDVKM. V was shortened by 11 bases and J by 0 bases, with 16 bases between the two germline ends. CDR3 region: CAGHNAGMNTEAFF. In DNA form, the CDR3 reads TGTGCCGGTCACAACGCAGGGATGAACACTGAAGCTTTCTTT.

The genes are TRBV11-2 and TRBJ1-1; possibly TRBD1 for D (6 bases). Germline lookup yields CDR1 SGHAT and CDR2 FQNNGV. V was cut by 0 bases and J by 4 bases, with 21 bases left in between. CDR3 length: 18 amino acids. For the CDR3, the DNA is TGTGCCAGCAGCTTAGATGTTTGGAGCCAAGGACAGAGCACTGAAGCTTTCTTT. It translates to CASSLDVWSQGQSTEAFF.

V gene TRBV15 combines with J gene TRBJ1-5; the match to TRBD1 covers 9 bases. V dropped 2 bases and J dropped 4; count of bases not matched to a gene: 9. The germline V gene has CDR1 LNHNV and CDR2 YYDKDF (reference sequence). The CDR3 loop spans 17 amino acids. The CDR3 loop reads CATSRTTGTGPNQPQHF. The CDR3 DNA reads TGTGCCACCAGCAGAACTACCGGGACAGGGCCTAATCAGCCCCAGCATTTT.

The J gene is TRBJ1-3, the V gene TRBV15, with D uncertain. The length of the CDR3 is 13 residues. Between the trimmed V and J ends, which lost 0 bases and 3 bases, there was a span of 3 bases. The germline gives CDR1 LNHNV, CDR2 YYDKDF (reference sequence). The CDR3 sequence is CATSRDHGNTIYF. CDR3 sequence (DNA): TGTGCCACCAGCAGAGATCATGGAAACACCATATATTTT.

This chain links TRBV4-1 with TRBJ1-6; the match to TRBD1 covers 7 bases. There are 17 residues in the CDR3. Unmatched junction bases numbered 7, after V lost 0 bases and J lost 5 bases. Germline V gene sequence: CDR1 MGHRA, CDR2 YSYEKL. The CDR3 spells CASSQESRTGHNSPLHF. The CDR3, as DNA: TGCGCCAGCAGCCAAGAGTCAAGGACAGGCCATAATTCACCCCTCCACTTT.

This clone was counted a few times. CDR3 DNA: TGTGCCAGCAGCGCACAGGGGGCGCGGGGCTATGGCTACACCTTC. Amino acids: CASSAQGARGYGYTF. The rearrangement links TRBV9 to TRBJ1-2; TRBD1 agrees at 9 bases. The CDR3 totals 15 residues. CDR1 is SGDLS, CDR2 YYNGEE, per germline. J gave up 4 bases and V 3 bases, and 7 bases lay outside the gene matches.

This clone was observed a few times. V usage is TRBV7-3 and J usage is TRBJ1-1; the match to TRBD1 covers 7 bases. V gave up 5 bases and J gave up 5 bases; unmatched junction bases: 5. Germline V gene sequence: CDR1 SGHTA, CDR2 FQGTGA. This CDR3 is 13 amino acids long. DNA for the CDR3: TGTGCCAGCAGCCAGGGGGGACTTACTGAAGCTTTCTTT. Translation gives CASSQGGLTEAFF. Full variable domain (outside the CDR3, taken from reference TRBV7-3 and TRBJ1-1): GAGVSQTPSNKVTEKGKYVELRCDPISGHTALYWYRQSLGQGPEFLIYFQGTGAADDSGLPNDRFFAVRPEGSVSTLKIQRTERGDSAVYLCASSQGGLTEAFFGQGTRLTVV.

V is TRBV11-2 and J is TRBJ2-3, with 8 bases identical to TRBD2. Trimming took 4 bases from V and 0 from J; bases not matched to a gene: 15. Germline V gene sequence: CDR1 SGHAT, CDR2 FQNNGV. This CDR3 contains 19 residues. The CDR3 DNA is TGTGCCAGCAGCTCGAATACCGGACTAGCCACGGCTAGCACAGATACGCAGTATTTT. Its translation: CASSSNTGLATASTDTQYF.

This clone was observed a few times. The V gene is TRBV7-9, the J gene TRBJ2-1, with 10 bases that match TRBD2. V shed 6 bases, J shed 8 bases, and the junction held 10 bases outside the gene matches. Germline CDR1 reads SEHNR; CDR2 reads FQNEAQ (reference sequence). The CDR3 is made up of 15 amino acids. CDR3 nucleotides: TGTGCCAGCAGAATAAAGCGGGGGGGAGTCGATGAGCAGTTCTTC. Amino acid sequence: CASRIKRGGVDEQFF.

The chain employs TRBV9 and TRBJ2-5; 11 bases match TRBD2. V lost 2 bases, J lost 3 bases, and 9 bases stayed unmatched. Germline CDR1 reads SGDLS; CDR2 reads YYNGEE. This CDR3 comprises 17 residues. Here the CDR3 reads CASSVKLGSGGEETQYF. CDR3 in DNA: TGTGCCAGCAGCGTGAAACTAGGTAGCGGGGGGGAAGAGACCCAGTACTTC.

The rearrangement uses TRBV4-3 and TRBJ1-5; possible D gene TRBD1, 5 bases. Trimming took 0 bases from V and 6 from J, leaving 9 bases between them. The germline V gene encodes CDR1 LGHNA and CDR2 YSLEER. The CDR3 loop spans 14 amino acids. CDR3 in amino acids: CASSQDRVPQPQHF. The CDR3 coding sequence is TGCGCCAGCAGCCAAGACAGGGTCCCTCAGCCCCAGCATTTT.

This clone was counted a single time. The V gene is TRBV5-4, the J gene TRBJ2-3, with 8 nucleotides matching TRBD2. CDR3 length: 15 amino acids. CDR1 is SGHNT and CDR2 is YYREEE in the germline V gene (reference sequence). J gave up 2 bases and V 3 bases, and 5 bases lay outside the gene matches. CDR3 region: CASSSTSGTTDTQYF. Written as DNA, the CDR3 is TGTGCCAGCAGCTCCACTAGCGGCACCACAGATACGCAGTATTTT.

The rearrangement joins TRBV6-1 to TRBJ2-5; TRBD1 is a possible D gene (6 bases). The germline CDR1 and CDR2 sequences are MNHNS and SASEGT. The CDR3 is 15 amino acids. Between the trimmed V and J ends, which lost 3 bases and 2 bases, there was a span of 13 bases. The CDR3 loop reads CASSDQGLPQETQYF. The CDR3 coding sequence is TGTGCCAGCAGTGATCAGGGGCTTCCTCAAGAGACCCAGTACTTC.

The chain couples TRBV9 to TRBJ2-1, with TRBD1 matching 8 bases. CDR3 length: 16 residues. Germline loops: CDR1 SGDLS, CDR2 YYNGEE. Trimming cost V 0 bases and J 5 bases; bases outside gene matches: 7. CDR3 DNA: TGTGCCAGCAGCGTAGGTGTGAGGACAGGGAACAATGAGCAGTTCTTC. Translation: CASSVGVRTGNNEQFF.

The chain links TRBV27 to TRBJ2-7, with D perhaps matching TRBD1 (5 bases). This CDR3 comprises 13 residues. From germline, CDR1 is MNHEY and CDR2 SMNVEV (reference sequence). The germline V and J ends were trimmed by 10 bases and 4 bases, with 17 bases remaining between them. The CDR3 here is CATRGRAAYEQYF. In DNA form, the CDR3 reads TGTGCCACCCGCGGCAGGGCCGCTTACGAGCAGTACTTC.

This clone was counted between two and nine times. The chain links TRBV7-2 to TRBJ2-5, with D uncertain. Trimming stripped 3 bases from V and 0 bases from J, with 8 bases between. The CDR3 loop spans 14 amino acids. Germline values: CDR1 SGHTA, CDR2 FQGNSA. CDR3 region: CASSFDTYQETQYF. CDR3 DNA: TGTGCCAGCAGCTTTGACACTTACCAAGAGACCCAGTACTTC. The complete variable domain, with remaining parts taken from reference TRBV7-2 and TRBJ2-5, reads GAGVSQSPSNKVTEKGKDVELRCDPISGHTALYWYRQSLGQGLEFLIYFQGNSAPDKSGLPSDRFSAERTGGSVSTLTIQRTQQEDSAVYLCASSFDTYQETQYFGPGTRLLVL.

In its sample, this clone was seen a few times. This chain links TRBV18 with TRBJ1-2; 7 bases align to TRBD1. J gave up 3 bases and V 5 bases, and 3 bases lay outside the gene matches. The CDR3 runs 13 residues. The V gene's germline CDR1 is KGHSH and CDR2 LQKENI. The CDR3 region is CASSSGQYYGYTF. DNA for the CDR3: TGTGCCAGCTCATCGGGACAGTACTATGGCTACACCTTC.

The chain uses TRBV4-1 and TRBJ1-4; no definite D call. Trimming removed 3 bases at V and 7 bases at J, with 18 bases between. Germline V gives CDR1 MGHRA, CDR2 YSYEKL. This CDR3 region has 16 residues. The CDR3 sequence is CASSQDGMSGGEKLFF. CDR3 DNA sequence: TGCGCCAGCAGCCAGGACGGGATGTCCGGAGGTGAAAAACTGTTTTTT.

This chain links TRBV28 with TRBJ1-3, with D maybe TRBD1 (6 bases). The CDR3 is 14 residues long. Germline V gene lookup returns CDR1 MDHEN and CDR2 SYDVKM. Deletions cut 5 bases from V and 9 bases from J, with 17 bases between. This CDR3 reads CASSPPGHRGTIYF. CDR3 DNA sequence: TGTGCCAGCAGTCCCCCGGGACATCGGGGCACCATATATTTT.

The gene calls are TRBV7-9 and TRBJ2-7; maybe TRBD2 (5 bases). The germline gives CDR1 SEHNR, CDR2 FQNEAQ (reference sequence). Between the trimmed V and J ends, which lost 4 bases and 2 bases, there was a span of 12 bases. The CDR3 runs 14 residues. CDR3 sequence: CASSSGLGTYEQYF. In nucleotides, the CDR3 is TGTGCCAGCAGCTCTGGACTGGGCACCTACGAGCAGTACTTC.